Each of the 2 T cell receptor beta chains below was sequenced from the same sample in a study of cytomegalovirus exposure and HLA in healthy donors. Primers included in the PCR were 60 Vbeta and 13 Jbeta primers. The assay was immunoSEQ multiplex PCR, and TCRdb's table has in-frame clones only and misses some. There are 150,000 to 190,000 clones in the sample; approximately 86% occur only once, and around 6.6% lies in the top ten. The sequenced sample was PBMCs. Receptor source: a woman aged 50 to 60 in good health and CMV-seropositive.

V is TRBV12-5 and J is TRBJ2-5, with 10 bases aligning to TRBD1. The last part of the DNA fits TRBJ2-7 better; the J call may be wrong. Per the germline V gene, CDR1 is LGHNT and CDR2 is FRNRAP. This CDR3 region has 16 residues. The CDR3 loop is CASGLALGQGSYEQYF. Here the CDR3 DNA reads TGTGCTAGTGGTTTGGCCTTGGGACAGGGGTCCTACGAGCAGTACTTC.

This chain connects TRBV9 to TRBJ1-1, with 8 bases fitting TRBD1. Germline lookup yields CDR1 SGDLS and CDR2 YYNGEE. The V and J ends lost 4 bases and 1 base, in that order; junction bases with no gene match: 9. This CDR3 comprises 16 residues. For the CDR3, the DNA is TGTGCCAGCAGCATCGGACAGGGAATAACGAACACTGAAGCTTTCTTT. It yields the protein CASSIGQGITNTEAFF.